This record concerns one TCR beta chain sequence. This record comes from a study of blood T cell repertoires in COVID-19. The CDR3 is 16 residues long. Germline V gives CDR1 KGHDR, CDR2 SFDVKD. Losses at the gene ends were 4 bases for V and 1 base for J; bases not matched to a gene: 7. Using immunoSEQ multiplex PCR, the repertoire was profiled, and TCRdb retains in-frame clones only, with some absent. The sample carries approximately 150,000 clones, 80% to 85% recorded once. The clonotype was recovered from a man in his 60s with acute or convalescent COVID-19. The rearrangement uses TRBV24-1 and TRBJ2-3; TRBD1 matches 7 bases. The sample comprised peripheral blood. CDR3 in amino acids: CATSDSDRVGTDTQYF. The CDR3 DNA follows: TGTGCCACCAGTGACTCCGACAGGGTCGGCACAGATACGCAGTATTTT.